This TCR beta chain was profiled in a study of blood T cells in healthy people across ages. Per the germline V gene, CDR1 is MGHRA and CDR2 is YSYEKL. This CDR3 has 15 residues. This clonotype appeared once. A much larger clone lies one base from this, so it may be a read error. The second PCR ran 7 to 11 cycles with a sample-barcoded 5' primer and J-beta primers. MiXCR, run by TCRdb on the 5' RACE reads, gives a single entry per CDR3 protein. The sample has 550,000 to 650,000 distinct CDR3 sequences; under 30% are singletons. V and J are TRBV4-1 and TRBJ2-7; a possible D gene is TRBD2 (6 bases). Sequenced sample: blood. The sequence came from a woman older than 75 in good health. This CDR3 is CASSRDTGGLYQQYF. In nucleotides, the CDR3 is TGCGCCAGCAGCCGAGATACCGGGGGACTCTACCAGCAGTACTTC.